This TCR beta chain derives from a study of T-cell memory formation after mild COVID-19. Whole-study findings and limits: What remained unconfirmed was the SARS-CoV-2 specificity of second-wave clones peaking on day 37. For contracting clones, CD4+ ones sat mainly in CM and EM, CD8+ in EMRA. Clones contracting over day 15 to 85 were CD4/CD8 balanced, with later expanders leaning CD4+.

TCRdb independently ran MiXCR on the 5' RACE reads; one entry per CDR3 protein. The data contain 160,000 or so distinct CDR3 sequences, roughly a third of them singletons. This clonotype was detected a few times. Its specificity is unknown. The germline V gene encodes CDR1 SGHKS and CDR2 YYEKEE (reference sequence). This CDR3 contains 15 residues. The V end was cut by 3 bases, the J end by 1 base, with 13 bases between. V and J are TRBV5-5 and TRBJ1-1; D is uncertain. Sequences were obtained from PBMCs or a T cell subset sorted from them (not recorded which). The clonotype originates from an adult woman who had mild COVID-19 (a few samples of this study predate the infection). Cell type and time point are not known. CDR3 region: CASSSPGVPNTEAFF. The CDR3 bases are TGTGCCAGCAGCTCCCCTGGGGTACCGAACACTGAAGCTTTCTTT.